What follows are 9 T cell receptor beta chains derived from one specimen sequenced in a study of blood T cell repertoires in COVID-19. Clones were read by immunoSEQ multiplex PCR, and TCRdb kept only the in-frame ones, dropping some. The sample lists about 210,000 clones, about 86% seen once, with around 8.9% in the top ten. The sequencing input was PBMCs or T cells enriched from blood (not recorded which). The origin of the receptors is a woman between 50 and 59 years old with acute COVID-19.

This clone occurred once. The chain is built from TRBV6-5 and TRBJ2-2; D is undetermined. The ends were cut back, 2 bases at V and 4 bases at J, with 8 bases in the middle. The CDR3 sequence is 14 residues long. Germline V gives CDR1 MNHEY, CDR2 SVGAGI. The DNA of the CDR3 is TGTGCCAGCAGTTACAACAGCTTCACCGGGGAGCTGTTTTTT. Translating it yields CASSYNSFTGELFF.

The rearrangement joins TRBV28 to TRBJ1-2, with D perhaps TRBD1 (5 bases). The CDR3 sequence is 17 residues long. Germline V gives CDR1 MDHEN, CDR2 SYDVKM. V was shortened by 2 bases and J by 0 bases, with 16 bases between the two germline ends. The CDR3 loop reads CASSLPRGTRANYGYTF. CDR3 in DNA: TGTGCCAGCAGTTTACCACGGGGGACCCGAGCTAACTATGGCTACACCTTC.

This chain uses TRBV7-2 with TRBJ2-2; D not resolved. Germline CDR1 reads SGHTA; CDR2 reads FQGNSA. V shed 1 base and J shed 6 bases, with 6 bases lying between them. The CDR3 totals 13 residues. The CDR3 sequence is CASSLVIAGELFF. The CDR3 bases are TGTGCCAGCAGCTTAGTTATCGCCGGGGAGCTGTTTTTT.

This chain joins TRBV12-5 and TRBJ2-7; 9 nucleotides align to TRBD1. Germline V gene sequence: CDR1 LGHNT, CDR2 FRNRAP. The J segment lost 4 bases and the V segment lost 6 bases, leaving 10 bases of the junction unmatched. The CDR3 is made up of 15 amino acids. For the CDR3, the DNA is TGTGCTAGTGGAGCCGGGACAGGGCCCCCTTACGAGCAGTACTTC. It specifies CASGAGTGPPYEQYF. Full variable domain (remainder filled in from reference TRBV12-5 and TRBJ2-7): DARVTQTPRHKVTEMGQEVTMRCQPILGHNTVFWYRQTMMQGLELLAYFRNRAPLDDSGMPKDRFSAEMPDATLATLKIQPSEPRDSAVYFCASGAGTGPPYEQYFGPGTRLTVT.

The chain is built from TRBV19 and TRBJ2-7; perhaps TRBD1 as D (6 bases). CDR1 is LNHDA, CDR2 SQIVND, per germline (reference sequence). Trimming cost V 3 bases and J 3 bases, with 12 bases left between them. This CDR3 has 14 residues. This CDR3 reads CASSIEDRYYEQYF. The CDR3 DNA sequence: TGTGCCAGTAGTATTGAGGACAGATACTACGAGCAGTACTTC.

V is TRBV5-3 and J is TRBJ1-3; no firm D call. TRBV5-3 is marked as an open reading frame, function uncertain. This CDR3 has 16 residues. Between the trimmed V and J ends, which lost 4 bases and 0 bases, there was a span of 14 bases. The CDR3 bases are TGTGCCAGAAGCATCCCACAGAATTTCTCTGGAAACACCATATATTTT. Translated: CARSIPQNFSGNTIYF.

The chain employs TRBV29-1 and TRBJ1-2; 9 bases map to TRBD1. Germline V gene lookup returns CDR1 SQVTM and CDR2 ANQGSEA. This CDR3 is built from 12 residues. Losses at the gene ends were 6 bases for V and 7 bases for J; bases not matched to a gene: 6. The CDR3 is CSVADRGSGYTF. CDR3 sequence (DNA): TGCAGCGTGGCAGACAGGGGGTCTGGCTACACCTTC.

The chain is built from TRBV29-1 and TRBJ2-2; a possible D gene is TRBD1 (5 bases). V gave up 2 bases and J gave up 5 bases, with 6 bases separating them. Looked up from germline, CDR1 is SQVTM and CDR2 is ANQGSEA. The CDR3 length is 12 residues. DNA of the CDR3: TGCAGCGTTGAAAGGGGTACCGGGGAGCTGTTTTTT. This gives the protein CSVERGTGELFF.

The rearrangement uses TRBV27 and TRBJ1-6; D is unclear. The germline V gene encodes CDR1 MNHEY and CDR2 SMNVEV (reference sequence). The CDR3 has 15 residues. The V gene lost 2 bases and the J gene lost 7 bases, with 12 bases spanning the gap. CDR3 protein: CASSLGSVPNSPLHF. DNA for the CDR3: TGTGCCAGCAGTTTAGGTTCAGTACCAAATTCACCCCTCCACTTT.